This T cell receptor beta chain derives from a study of T-cell reconstitution after alpha-beta-depleted transplantation in children listed by TCRdb under 2016. Context from the whole study: The study quantitatively tracked T-cell immune reconstitution after TCRalphabeta/CD19-depleted allogeneic hematopoietic cell transplantation in children using TCR repertoire profiling. The research as a whole found: In some patients, high TCRbeta diversity at day 60 was attributed to recipient T cells and intrathymic progenitors that had survived conditioning. Over the following months the frequencies of hyperexpanded clones went down, and after one year T-cell counts and TCRbeta diversity were mostly credited to newly produced T cells. About two months after transplant, the apparently early recovery of alphabetaT-cell counts reportedly depended on just several hundred clones that had expanded rapidly and came from non-depleted graft cells.

V was cut back by 0 bases and J by 5 bases, leaving a gap of 11 bases between them. Inclusive of the bounding cysteine and phenylalanine, the CDR3 is 15 residues long. Left in the record is the CDR3 DNA by itself, 45 bases read in frame from the first base. According to the germline V gene (reference sequence), CDR1 reads DFQATT and CDR2 reads SNEGSKA. Libraries were constructed by PCR. Sequencing used an Illumina HiSeq 2500. To normalize quantification of the TCRbeta repertoire, the TCR libraries were built with molecular barcoding that relied on unique molecular identifiers. TCRdb ran its own pipeline on the public reads, namely fastp trimming at Q25 and MiXCR clone calling, and kept in-frame beta chains. Duplicate CDR3 protein sequences are folded into a single record with the most common DNA and genes. The sample profile shows 250,000 to 300,000 distinct CDR3 sequences; around a tenth of them were found once. The ten largest clones take up around 22% of the sample.

This clonotype was observed at least ten times. It has no known antigen specificity. No qualities accompany the bases; no much larger clone lies one base away. The treatment or condition tag for this specimen amounts to: allogeneic hematopoietic cell transplantation with graft depleted of TCRalphabeta T cells and CD19 B cells. TCRalphabeta/CD19-depleted allogeneic hematopoietic cell grafts were given to the transplant recipients, all of whom were children. The sequences come from peripheral blood, collected 180 days after TCRalphabeta/CD19-depleted stem cell transplant. The receptor was derived from a male patient under 10 years old who had a stem cell transplant for chronic granulomatous disease, so the T cells may come from the graft donor. The chain joins TRBV20-1 to TRBJ2-6; the D call is tentative, TRBD1 or TRBD2, as each matches 6 bases. The CDR3 protein sequence reads: CSARDGGGRANVLTF. The sequenced DNA is TGCAGTGCTAGAGATGGAGGGGGGAGGGCCAACGTCCTGACTTTC.